This TCR beta chain stems from a study of CXCR3-negative and CXCR3-positive naive CD8 T cells. The study, taken as a whole, reports: When CXCR3-positive naive cells were set against CXCR3-negative naive cells, the former had more hydrophobic TRB CDR3s. Partially decreased CXCR3 expression was recorded after cryopreservation, and fresh PBMCs were used in most assays. In both naive subsets diversity was comparably high, whereas memory CD8+ cells showed much lower diversity.

Through 5' RACE with UMI labels, the TRB cDNA libraries were prepared. TCRdb reworked the 5' RACE reads into one entry per CDR3 protein, no DNA. With roughly 40,000 distinct CDR3 sequences in the sample, the ten largest clones hold roughly 1.4%. Of note for this clonotype: No antigen is known for it.

Sequencing was done on a sample of naive CXCR3- CD8+ T cells from blood. Specified subset: CD45RO-CCR7+CD27+CD95- naive CD8+ T cells lacking CXCR3 (TNR3-). The sequence was collected from a human donor in good health. Some clones in this sample may be carry-over from other donors' samples.

CDR3 amino acids: CASSQVYASSYEQYF. The genes are TRBV4-3 and TRBJ2-7. In germline, CDR1 is LGHNA, CDR2 YSLEER. This CDR3 contains 15 residues.